This is a list of T cell receptor beta chains from one sample in a study of blood T cell repertoires in COVID-19. TCRdb's table, derived via immunoSEQ multiplex PCR, lists solely in-frame clones and lacks some. Among roughly 50,000 clones listed, approximately 83% were seen once. The sequencing input was peripheral blood. These receptors were collected from a man aged 65-85 years with acute or convalescent COVID-19. CDR3s include the opening cysteine and the closing phenylalanine or tryptophan. Each record gives: V gene, clone size, D gene, CDR3 protein. A D gene is named only where the DNA matches it firmly. Expanded clones are given a class, and other clones once, few, many or no size at all.

>TRBV5-1|-|TRBD1
CASSPSGTGSEKLFF
>TRBV28|-|-
CASSSSKISTNEKLFF
>TRBV5-6|-|-
CASTQQGLNQPQHF
>TRBV11-2|few|TRBD2
CASSLASGGSYEQYF
>TRBV3-1/TRBV3-2|-|TRBD2
CASSQEGWRGGIQETQYF
>TRBV5-1|-|-
CASSLELGDSYEQYF
>TRBV28|-|TRBD1
CASRADRVSEKLFF
>TRBV27|few|TRBD2
CASSLYGRSITGELFF
>TRBV4-1|-|-
CASSHPTGRSYEQYF
>TRBV7-2|once|TRBD1
CASSPGGASSNTGELFF
>TRBV10-3|-|-
CAISESGGTPQHF
>TRBV7-2|-|-
CASSQTGTKGEKLFF
>TRBV10-3|-|TRBD1
CAISPGDRGNEQFF
>TRBV10-3|-|TRBD2
CAISRVEGLRYNEQFF
>TRBV5-1|-|-
CASSLGAEREQYF
>TRBV4-3|-|-
CASSTRVELTEAFF
>TRBV14|-|TRBD1
CASSQSGGYSPLHF
>TRBV6-5|-|-
CASRIGDYGYTF
>TRBV3-1/TRBV3-2|-|-
CASSPRTDNEKLFF
>TRBV6-5|-|TRBD1
CASSRDRLNYGYTF
>TRBV3-1/TRBV3-2|-|-
CASSQERGSSAGTEAFF
>TRBV9|once|-
CASSRGNTEAFF
>TRBV4-1|once|-
CASSPNPVVNEKLFF
>TRBV7-2|-|TRBD2
CASSLAGDSSYEQYF
>TRBV23-1|-|TRBD1
CASSRRIAARQGFHEQYF